The 4 T cell receptor beta chains below were found in one sample sequenced in a study of T cell responses to AZD1222 COVID-19 vaccine. Sequencing was performed with immunoSEQ multiplex PCR; in TCRdb, only in-frame clones are kept and a portion is missing. The sample consists of around 160,000 clones, about 91% of them appearing once. Sample: peripheral blood, taken on day 0 of AZD1222 vaccination. The receptor set was obtained from an adult in good health.

The CDR3: CASSSRQSPPFETQYF. Here the CDR3 DNA reads TGTGCCAGCAGTTCAAGACAGTCCCCCCCGTTCGAGACCCAGTACTTC. The gene calls are TRBV28 and TRBJ2-5, with a tentative D call TRBD1 (5 bases). Deletions cut 4 bases from V and 5 bases from J, with 20 bases between. The CDR3 is 16 amino acids. Per the germline V gene, CDR1 is MDHEN and CDR2 is SYDVKM.

This rearrangement joins TRBV27 to TRBJ2-5; D is possibly TRBD2 (5 bases). V was trimmed by 0 bases and J by 5 bases, leaving 10 bases between them. The CDR3 length is 14 residues. Germline assignment: CDR1 MNHEY and CDR2 SMNVEV (reference sequence). The CDR3 is CASSLSLGQETQYF. Written as DNA, the CDR3 is TGTGCCAGCAGTTTATCACTAGGCCAGGAGACCCAGTACTTC.

The chain links TRBV3-1 (or the pseudogene TRBV3-2) to TRBJ2-3, with TRBD2 identical over 8 bases. The CDR3 is made up of 19 amino acids. The V gene end was trimmed by 4 bases and the J gene end by 0 bases; junction bases not matched to a gene: 15. Germline CDR1 is LGHDT and CDR2 is YNNKEL (reference sequence). CDR3 nucleotides: TGTGCCAGCAGCCGCAGCGAGGCGCGGGGGGTCTCTAGCACAGATACGCAGTATTTT. It codes for CASSRSEARGVSSTDTQYF.

The rearrangement links TRBV5-6 to TRBJ2-7; D is undetermined. CDR1 SGHDT and CDR2 YYEEEE come from the germline V gene. The CDR3 has 15 residues. V was cut by 2 bases and J by 1 base, with 13 bases left in between. The CDR3 coding sequence is TGTGCCAGCAGCTTTATCCACGGGTTTTCCTACGAGCAGTACTTC. As protein: CASSFIHGFSYEQYF.